This T cell receptor (beta chain) was found in a study of early T cells in non-severe SARS-CoV-2 infection. Germline V gene lookup returns CDR1 MDHEN and CDR2 SYDVKM. The CDR3 extends over 16 amino acids. V lost 5 bases and J 6 bases, leaving 20 bases between the germline ends. TCRdb re-derived calls from the 5' RACE reads in MiXCR, one entry per CDR3 protein. The data hold around 83,000 distinct CDR3 sequences, with approximately 12% observed a single time. This chain links TRBV28 with TRBJ2-4; maybe TRBD1 (5 bases). This TCR was sampled from an adult who was a healthcare worker with PCR-confirmed SARS-CoV-2 infection or an uninfected control (not recorded which). Sequenced here: whole blood, sampled at baseline. The CDR3 sequence: CASSRTSDSRGNIQYF. The CDR3, as DNA: TGTGCCAGCAGTCGTACTTCCGACAGTCGTGGAAACATTCAGTACTTC.